Each of the 26 T cell receptor beta chains below was sequenced from the same sample in a study of T-cell memory formation after mild COVID-19. In TCRdb, the 5' RACE reads were re-called with MiXCR into one record per CDR3 protein. The data contain fewer than 350,000 distinct CDR3 sequences, 7% to 10% of them singletons. The material sequenced was PBMCs or a T cell subset sorted from them (not recorded which). These receptors were collected from a man younger than 30 who had mild COVID-19 (a few samples of this study predate the infection). Cell type and time point are not known.

This clonotype was counted a few times. This sequence joins TRBV23-1 and TRBJ1-5; 7 positions match TRBD1. TRBV23-1 is an open reading frame whose function is uncertain. J was trimmed by 5 bases and V by 4 bases; bases with no gene match: 11. The CDR3 is 16 amino acids. The CDR3 spells CASSRHPGQRDQPQHF. The CDR3 nucleotides are TGCGCCAGCAGTCGACACCCGGGACAGAGAGATCAGCCCCAGCATTTT.

This clonotype was seen a few times. The V call is TRBV20-1, the J call TRBJ2-7; 7 nucleotides line up with TRBD1. This CDR3 is built from 15 residues. With V trimmed by 3 bases and J by 3 bases, 11 bases remained unmatched. Germline CDR1 DFQATT, CDR2 SNEGSKA (reference sequence). CDR3 sequence: CSASGRQGIGYEQYF. DNA of the CDR3: TGCAGTGCTAGTGGGAGACAGGGTATAGGCTACGAGCAGTACTTC.

This clonotype was picked up many times. The chain has TRBV4-3 and TRBJ1-1, with 8 positions matching TRBD1. CDR3 length: 17 residues. Per the germline V gene, CDR1 is LGHNA and CDR2 is YSLEER. The V and J ends lost 7 bases and 4 bases, in that order; junction bases with no gene match: 17. Written as DNA, the CDR3 is TGCGCCAGCACCCTAGGTGGTGACAGGGGTATCGGCACTGAAGCTTTCTTT. Protein sequence: CASTLGGDRGIGTEAFF.

The rearrangement uses TRBV7-6 and TRBJ2-1, with D unresolved. The germline V gene has CDR1 SGHVS and CDR2 FNYEAQ. The CDR3 runs 14 residues. The V and J ends lost 2 bases and 8 bases respectively, with 13 bases between them. CDR3 sequence reads: CASSLTIIIDEQFF. The DNA of the CDR3 is TGTGCCAGCAGCTTAACAATAATTATCGATGAGCAGTTCTTC. The variable domain in full, completed from reference TRBV7-6 and TRBJ2-1, reads GAGVSQSPRYKVTKRGQDVALRCDPISGHVSLYWYRQALGQGPEFLTYFNYEAQQDKSGLPNDRFSAERPEGSISTLTIQRTEQRDSAMYRCASSLTIIIDEQFFGPGTRLTVL.

The chain recombines TRBV30 with TRBJ2-3, with TRBD2 identical over 8 bases. There are 16 residues in the CDR3. The J segment lost 1 base and the V segment lost 0 bases, leaving 6 bases of the junction unmatched. Germline V CDR1 and CDR2: GTSNPN, SVGIG (reference sequence). CDR3: CAWSVRGGLGTDTQYF. CDR3 in DNA: TGTGCCTGGAGTGTTCGCGGGGGGCTGGGCACAGATACGCAGTATTTT.

This clonotype was found a few times. The genes are TRBV12-3 or TRBV12-4 and TRBJ1-4, with D uncertain. This CDR3 has 12 amino acids. V was shortened by 8 bases and J by 8 bases, with 12 bases between the two germline ends. The chain's CDR3 is CASGMRGEKLFF. The CDR3 DNA follows: TGTGCCAGCGGAATGCGAGGGGAAAAACTGTTTTTT.

This clonotype came up a few times. The J gene is TRBJ1-6, the V gene TRBV6-2 or TRBV6-3; TRBD1 is a possible D gene (6 bases). Trimming took off 4 bases at V and 7 bases at J, with 17 bases between the two ends. This CDR3 is built from 16 residues. Looked up from germline, CDR1 is MNHEY and CDR2 is SVGEGT. For the CDR3, the DNA is TGTGCCAGCAGTTCCGGGACACCCGCCGAGAATTCACCCCTCCACTTT. Translated: CASSSGTPAENSPLHF.

This clonotype was seen more than once but under ten times. The V call is TRBV20-1, the J call TRBJ2-1, with a tentative D call TRBD2 (6 bases). The V and J ends lost 0 bases and 1 base respectively, with 22 bases between them. Germline-derived CDR1 and CDR2 are DFQATT and SNEGSKA (reference sequence). The CDR3 runs 19 residues. In DNA, the CDR3 is TGCAGTGCTAGAGATCTTGAACTAGCTGGGAAAAGATCCTACAATGAGCAGTTCTTC. Its translation: CSARDLELAGKRSYNEQFF.

There are many counts of this clonotype. The V and J genes are TRBV5-1 and TRBJ2-3; TRBD2 aligns across 10 bases. V shed 4 bases and J 1 base; nucleotides not matched to a gene: 3. CDR3 length: 15 residues. Germline V lookup: CDR1 SGHRS, CDR2 YFSETQ. DNA of the CDR3: TGCGCCAGCAGCGTAGCGGGGGGCCGCACAGATACGCAGTATTTT. This sequence encodes CASSVAGGRTDTQYF.

This clonotype occurred a few times. The rearrangement uses TRBV7-9 and TRBJ2-4; D possibly matches TRBD1 or TRBD2 (6 bases each). V lost 4 bases and J 6 bases, leaving 16 bases between the germline ends. This CDR3 is built from 15 residues. Germline CDR1 reads SEHNR; CDR2 reads FQNEAQ (reference sequence). The CDR3 here is CASSYPSGGGNIQYF. CDR3 bases: TGTGCCAGCAGCTACCCCTCCGGGGGCGGAAACATTCAGTACTTC. The full variable domain, rest sourced from reference TRBV7-9 and TRBJ2-4, is DTGVSQNPRHKITKRGQNVTFRCDPISEHNRLYWYRQTLGQGPEFLTYFQNEAQLEKSRLLSDRFSAERPKGSFSTLEIQRTEQGDSAMYLCASSYPSGGGNIQYFGAGTRLSVL.

This clonotype occurred a few times. The chain has TRBV20-1 and TRBJ1-5, with a weak D call TRBD1 (5 bases). CDR1 is DFQATT and CDR2 is SNEGSKA in the germline V gene (reference sequence). The CDR3 spans 13 residues. Trimming removed 6 bases from V and 7 bases from J, with 16 bases in between. DNA for the CDR3: TGCAGTGCAAGGGACGGAGGGAGGCAGCCCCAGCATTTT. Amino acid sequence: CSARDGGRQPQHF.

At least ten counts were recorded for this clonotype. The chain carries TRBV6-5 and TRBJ2-7, with 8 bases fitting TRBD1. Germline loops: CDR1 MNHEY, CDR2 SVGAGI. This CDR3 spans 15 amino acids. Trimming removed 0 bases from V and 4 bases from J; junction bases left unmatched: 5. Here the CDR3 reads CASSYSSGGFYEQYF. The CDR3 DNA is TGTGCCAGCAGTTACTCTTCAGGGGGCTTTTACGAGCAGTACTTC.

A few counts support this clonotype. The chain employs TRBV20-1 and TRBJ1-1; no reliable D call. Germline values: CDR1 DFQATT, CDR2 SNEGSKA (reference sequence). This CDR3 has 14 amino acids. The V end was cut by 5 bases, the J end by 0 bases, with 13 bases between. In nucleotides, the CDR3 is TGCAGTGCTGCGGACGGTAGCATGAACACTGAAGCTTTCTTT. Translation gives CSAADGSMNTEAFF.

The genes are TRBV7-9 and TRBJ2-7; D not resolved. Germline CDR1 is SEHNR and CDR2 is FQNEAQ (reference sequence). The CDR3 totals 15 residues. V gave up 0 bases and J gave up 4 bases, with 13 bases separating them. The CDR3 sequence is CASSLAGGRYYEQYF. For the CDR3, the DNA is TGTGCCAGCAGCTTAGCGGGCGGCAGATATTACGAGCAGTACTTC.

This chain joins TRBV7-9 and TRBJ1-5, with TRBD1 matching 7 bases. V shed 4 bases, J shed 6 bases, and the junction held 6 bases outside the gene matches. CDR1 is SEHNR, CDR2 FQNEAQ, per germline (reference sequence). The length of the CDR3 is 14 residues. The CDR3 DNA sequence: TGTGCCAGCAGCTCCGACAGGGACTCTCAGCCCCAGCATTTT. Encoded protein: CASSSDRDSQPQHF.

The chain is built from TRBV7-3 and TRBJ2-5; D is undetermined. The ends were cut back, 8 bases at V and 5 bases at J, with 15 bases in the middle. The CDR3 sequence is 13 residues long. Germline CDR1 is SGHTA and CDR2 is FQGTGA. The CDR3 region is CASGPTLGETQYF. DNA of the CDR3: TGTGCCAGCGGCCCGACACTGGGGGAGACCCAGTACTTC.

CDR3 protein: CASSQLTGLGYGYTF. For the CDR3, the DNA is TGCGCCAGCAGCCAGTTGACAGGGTTGGGCTATGGCTACACCTTC. The chain has TRBV4-1 and TRBJ1-2; 7 bases are a match to TRBD1. The V and J ends lost 3 bases and 4 bases, in that order; junction bases with no gene match: 8. Germline V gives CDR1 MGHRA, CDR2 YSYEKL. The CDR3 is 15 amino acids.

The rearrangement uses TRBV10-3 and TRBJ1-5; D unclear. The germline CDR1 and CDR2 sequences are ENHRY and SYGVKD. The CDR3 is 13 residues long. Trimming cost V 3 bases and J 5 bases, with 8 bases left between them. DNA for the CDR3: TGTGCCATCAGTGAATCAGAAGATCAGCCCCAGCATTTT. It yields the protein CAISESEDQPQHF.

The CDR3 reads CASSQVHSGSEAFF. The CDR3 DNA sequence: TGCGCCAGCAGCCAAGTACACTCTGGGAGTGAAGCTTTCTTT. This rearrangement joins TRBV4-3 to TRBJ1-1; D is ambiguous. The CDR3 length is 14 residues. Germline lookup yields CDR1 LGHNA and CDR2 YSLEER. V lost 1 base and J lost 7, with 13 bases in between.

This clonotype was recorded a few times. V gene TRBV7-8 combines with J gene TRBJ2-1; TRBD2 matches 8 bases. Trimming took 1 base from V and 9 from J; bases not matched to a gene: 8. CDR1 and CDR2 (germline): SGHVS, FQNEAQ. The CDR3 has 15 residues. In DNA form, the CDR3 reads TGTGCCAGCAGCTTAGGTCCCACGGGAGGGAGTGAGCAGTTCTTC. This codes for CASSLGPTGGSEQFF.

This clonotype was observed at least ten times. V and J are TRBV7-2 and TRBJ2-2; 10 bases are a match to TRBD1. This CDR3 comprises 15 residues. Germline CDR1 SGHTA, CDR2 FQGNSA. The V gene end was trimmed by 5 bases and the J gene end by 7 bases; junction bases not matched to a gene: 7. The CDR3, as DNA: TGTGCCAGCAGCACCAGGGGACAGGGGCACGGGGAGCTGTTTTTT. This sequence encodes CASSTRGQGHGELFF.

The chain is built from TRBV5-1 and TRBJ2-7; D gene ambiguous. V shed 1 base and J shed 0 bases, with 8 bases lying between them. The CDR3 is made up of 14 amino acids. Germline CDR1 is SGHRS and CDR2 is YFSETQ. For the CDR3, the DNA is TGCGCCAGCAGCTTGTTGGTAGGCTCCTACGAGCAGTACTTC. As protein: CASSLLVGSYEQYF. The variable domain in full, with the rest retrieved from reference TRBV5-1 and TRBJ2-7, is KAGVTQTPRYLIKTRGQQVTLSCSPISGHRSVSWYQQTPGQGLQFLFEYFSETQRNKGNFPGRFSGRQFSNSRSEMNVSTLELGDSALYLCASSLLVGSYEQYFGPGTRLTVT.

There are a few counts of this clonotype. The J gene is TRBJ1-6, the V gene TRBV27, with TRBD1 as a possible D gene (5 bases). Germline CDR1 and CDR2: MNHEY and SMNVEV (reference sequence). Trimming took off 5 bases at V and 7 bases at J, with 18 bases between the two ends. The CDR3 consists of 16 residues. The DNA of the CDR3 is TGTGCCAGCAGTACCCCCGGCGGACGGGGCAATTCACCCCTCCACTTT. It codes for CASSTPGGRGNSPLHF.

This chain links TRBV12-3 or TRBV12-4 with TRBJ2-7; TRBD2 matches 11 bases. The junction had 5 bases not matched to a gene; V was cut back by 4 bases and J by 9 bases. CDR3 size: 13 residues. CDR3 sequence reads: CASSSTSGGWQYF. The CDR3 DNA reads TGTGCCAGCAGTTCTACTAGCGGGGGTTGGCAGTACTTC.

J is TRBJ2-2 and V is TRBV20-1, with 7 positions matching TRBD2. This CDR3 region has 15 residues. From germline, CDR1 is DFQATT and CDR2 SNEGSKA (reference sequence). Trimming took 6 bases from V and 1 from J; bases not matched to a gene: 8. The CDR3 here is CSASLATKNTGELFF. Written as DNA, the CDR3 is TGCAGTGCCTCACTAGCGACAAAGAACACCGGGGAGCTGTTTTTT.

The chain couples TRBV20-1 to TRBJ2-7; tentative D call: TRBD1 (6 bases). Looked up from germline, CDR1 is DFQATT and CDR2 is SNEGSKA (reference sequence). The ends were cut back, 7 bases at V and 2 bases at J, with 12 bases in the middle. This CDR3 region has 12 residues. The CDR3 DNA reads as TGCAGTGTCAACAGGGACCCCTACGAGCAGTACTTC. This translates into CSVNRDPYEQYF.